The 23 T cell receptor beta chains reported below all come from one sample, sequenced in a study of breast tumors, draining lymph nodes, adjacent tissues. The lymph nodes were axillary draining lymph nodes from breast cancer patients. Via MiXCR, TCRdb re-called the multiplex PCR reads, giving one row per CDR3 protein. The repertoire holds 200,000 or so distinct CDR3 sequences, with about 32% as singletons. The sequenced material came from axillary lymph node tissue. The receptors come from a female donor with breast cancer. Some clones in this sample may be carry-over from other donors' samples.

Concerning this clonotype itself: Being one base from a much bigger clone, this may be a read error. The chain carries TRBV6-5 and TRBJ2-1; no reliable D call. The germline gives CDR1 MNHEY, CDR2 SVGAGI. The CDR3 is 14 residues long. The ends were cut back, 7 bases at V and 4 bases at J, with 14 bases in the middle. Here the CDR3 reads CASTPGWLYNEQFF. DNA for the CDR3: TGTGCCAGCACGCCTGGGTGGCTTTACAATGAGCAGTTCTTC.

This clonotype appeared many times. This chain uses TRBV10-3 with TRBJ1-2; no clear D. V shed 0 bases and J shed 2 bases, with 7 bases lying between them. This CDR3 comprises 14 residues. The germline V gene has CDR1 ENHRY and CDR2 SYGVKD. The DNA of the CDR3 is TGTGCCATCAGTGAGTCGATCAGCAACTATGGCTACACCTTC. Encoded protein: CAISESISNYGYTF.

This clonotype has ten or more counts. The J gene is TRBJ2-4, the V gene TRBV6-5; D is perhaps TRBD1 (5 bases). V dropped 6 bases and J dropped 2 bases, with 8 bases sitting between them. Germline CDR1 is MNHEY and CDR2 is SVGAGI. The CDR3 is 13 residues long. The CDR3 loop is CASRAGTKNIQYF. CDR3 nucleotide sequence: TGTGCCAGCAGGGCAGGGACCAAAAACATTCAGTACTTC.

In the case of this clonotype: One end of the junction varies from germline; a read error may be responsible. The J gene is TRBJ1-6, the V gene TRBV9; D is perhaps TRBD1 (6 bases). CDR3 size: 14 residues. Germline values: CDR1 SGDLS, CDR2 YYNGEE. DNA of the CDR3: TGTGCCAGCAGCGTACTAGGGGGATCAGGACCCCTCCCCTTT. It yields the protein CASSVLGGSGPLPF.

Ten or more counts support this clonotype. The rearrangement links TRBV7-2 to TRBJ2-5, with TRBD2 identical over 10 bases. The CDR3 loop spans 16 amino acids. The V segment lost 5 bases and the J segment 5 bases; nucleotides outside the gene matches: 11. Germline V gives CDR1 SGHTA, CDR2 FQGNSA. For the CDR3, the DNA is TGTGCCAGCAGCCGGGAGCCTAGCGGGAGCTGGGAGACCCAGTACTTC. It encodes CASSREPSGSWETQYF.

Note on this clonotype: A much larger clone differs from this one at a single base, so this may be a read error. This rearrangement joins TRBV4-1 to TRBJ2-3, with D possibly matching TRBD2 (5 bases). This CDR3 is 15 amino acids long. Trimming removed 8 bases from V and 4 bases from J, with 19 bases in between. The V gene's germline CDR1 is MGHRA and CDR2 YSYEKL. CDR3 sequence reads: CASGSREGSPDTQYF. CDR3 nucleotide sequence: TGCGCCAGCGGCTCTCGGGAAGGGAGCCCAGATACGCAGTATTTT.

The rearrangement uses TRBV29-1 and TRBJ1-4; a weak D match, TRBD1 (5 bases). V shed 7 bases and J shed 7 bases, with 16 bases lying between them. Germline CDR1 is SQVTM and CDR2 is ANQGSEA. The CDR3 consists of 13 residues. The CDR3 sequence: CSASTAETEKLFF. The CDR3 nucleotides are TGCAGCGCCTCGACAGCGGAGACTGAAAAACTGTTTTTT.

V and J are TRBV9 and TRBJ1-6; the D is unclear. Germline CDR1 is SGDLS and CDR2 is YYNGEE. The length of the CDR3 is 15 residues. V was clipped by 2 bases and J by 6 bases, with 12 bases between them. The CDR3 loop reads CASSVGYGVNSPLHF. The DNA of the CDR3 is TGTGCCAGCAGCGTGGGGTATGGGGTTAATTCACCCCTCCACTTT.

V and J are TRBV24-1 and TRBJ2-5; D unclear. Germline V lookup: CDR1 KGHDR, CDR2 SFDVKD. V shed 0 bases and J shed 3 bases, with 4 bases lying between them. This CDR3 comprises 13 residues. The CDR3 DNA follows: TGTGCCACCAGTGATTTGAGGGAAGAGACCCAGTACTTC. Amino acid sequence: CATSDLREETQYF.

V gene TRBV5-5 combines with J gene TRBJ1-4; 7 bases map to TRBD1. The germline V gene encodes CDR1 SGHKS and CDR2 YYEKEE (reference sequence). V lost 4 bases, J lost 0 bases, and 6 bases stayed unmatched. The CDR3 spans 16 residues. This chain's CDR3 is CASSARTGSTNEKLFF. DNA of the CDR3: TGTGCCAGCAGCGCACGGACAGGTTCAACTAATGAAAAACTGTTTTTT.

This clonotype was seen ten or more times. The V and J genes are TRBV2 and TRBJ2-1, with 8 bases identical to TRBD2. V shed 3 bases and J 12 bases; nucleotides not matched to a gene: 13. This CDR3 spans 15 amino acids. Germline loops: CDR1 SNHLY, CDR2 FYNNEI. This CDR3 reads CASSEGGSGTFGQFF. CDR3 nucleotides: TGTGCCAGCAGTGAGGGGGGTAGCGGGACATTTGGGCAGTTCTTC.

The chain joins TRBV20-1 to TRBJ1-1; D might be TRBD1 (6 bases). From germline, CDR1 is DFQATT and CDR2 SNEGSKA (reference sequence). CDR3 length equals 14 residues. Between the trimmed V and J ends, which lost 3 bases and 1 base, there was a span of 12 bases. The CDR3 DNA sequence: TGCAGTGCTAGTAAGGTGACAGGGAACACTGAAGCTTTCTTT. The encoded protein is CSASKVTGNTEAFF.

This clonotype was seen many times. V and J are TRBV20-1 and TRBJ2-3; TRBD1 matches at 9 bases. The CDR3 is made up of 14 amino acids. The V gene's germline CDR1 is DFQATT and CDR2 SNEGSKA (reference sequence). Trimming took 2 bases from V and 6 from J; bases not matched to a gene: 6. The CDR3, as DNA: TGCAGTGCTAGATCGGGACAGGGATGGGATACGCAGTATTTT. It codes for CSARSGQGWDTQYF.

The CDR3 is CASSLVPSGSPGELFF. DNA of the CDR3: TGTGCCAGCAGCTTAGTTCCTAGCGGCTCTCCGGGGGAGCTGTTTTTT. The chain couples TRBV7-2 to TRBJ2-2, with TRBD2 matching 7 bases. The CDR3 totals 16 residues. J lost 8 bases, V lost 1 base, and 10 bases had no gene match. CDR1 and CDR2 (germline): SGHTA, FQGNSA.

This clonotype appeared many times. The J gene is TRBJ2-3, the V gene TRBV2; the D is unclear. From germline, CDR1 is SNHLY and CDR2 FYNNEI. The length of the CDR3 is 11 residues. V was trimmed by 8 bases and J by 4 bases, leaving 7 bases between them. This CDR3 is CASGPSDTQYF. CDR3 bases: TGTGCCAGCGGACCTTCAGATACGCAGTATTTT.

The V and J genes are TRBV10-3 and TRBJ2-7, with TRBD2 identical over 12 bases. CDR3 length: 14 amino acids. Germline assignment: CDR1 ENHRY and CDR2 SYGVKD. V lost 6 bases and J lost 6; bases outside the gene matches: 6. CDR3 region: CAISASGGAVEQYF. CDR3 DNA sequence: TGTGCCATCAGCGCTAGCGGGGGGGCGGTCGAGCAGTACTTC.

The chain carries TRBV7-3 and TRBJ2-2; possible D gene TRBD1, 6 bases. This CDR3 region has 13 residues. CDR1 is SGHTA, CDR2 FQGTGA, per germline. V was clipped by 11 bases and J by 3 bases, with 13 bases between them. CDR3 sequence reads: CAPGRGDTGELFF. CDR3 in DNA: TGTGCCCCGGGCAGGGGAGACACCGGGGAGCTGTTTTTT. Full variable domain (outside the CDR3, taken from reference TRBV7-3 and TRBJ2-2): GAGVSQTPSNKVTEKGKYVELRCDPISGHTALYWYRQSLGQGPEFLIYFQGTGAADDSGLPNDRFFAVRPEGSVSTLKIQRTERGDSAVYLCAPGRGDTGELFFGEGSRLTVL.

In regard to this clonotype: This may arise from a read error, as a much more abundant clone is one base away. This rearrangement joins TRBV27 to TRBJ1-3; TRBD1 aligns across 7 bases. CDR3 size: 16 residues. Germline-derived CDR1 and CDR2 are MNHEY and SMNVEV (reference sequence). This CDR3 reads CASMGNGTEGRHTMYF. The DNA for the CDR3 is TGTGCCAGCATGGGTAACGGGACAGAGGGGAGGCACACCATGTATTTT.

With regard to this clonotype: The germline gene is not matched at one end of the junction; a read error may be the cause. The gene calls are TRBV7-9 and TRBJ1-2; possible D gene TRBD1, 5 bases. Germline V gene lookup returns CDR1 SEHNR and CDR2 FQNEAQ (reference sequence). This CDR3 is 15 amino acids long. The CDR3 is CASSQASTARDGYPF. The DNA for the CDR3 is TGTGCCAGCAGCCAGGCTTCGACAGCTCGGGATGGCTACCCCTTC. Based on the CDR3 plus reference TRBV7-9 and TRBJ1-2, the full variable domain is DTGVSQNPRHKITKRGQNVTFRCDPISEHNRLYWYRQTLGQGPEFLTYFQNEAQLEKSRLLSDRFSAERPKGSFSTLEIQRTEQGDSAMYLCASSQASTARDGYPFGSGTRLTVV.

In regard to this clonotype: Germline is not matched at one junction end, which may reflect a read error. V usage is TRBV4-2 and J usage is TRBJ2-1; D uncertain. Germline CDR1 and CDR2: LGHNA and YNFKEQ. This CDR3 is 14 amino acids long. For the CDR3, the DNA is TGTGCCAGCGGCCCAGATCGTGGAGAGAATGAGCAGCTCTTC. This codes for CASGPDRGENEQLF.

This clonotype has a count of ten or more. The chain joins TRBV7-2 to TRBJ2-1, with no clear D. Trimming pared 3 bases from V and 9 bases from J, leaving 6 bases between. There are 11 residues in the CDR3. Germline V gene data show CDR1 as SGHTA and CDR2 as FQGNSA. The DNA of the CDR3 is TGTGCCAGCAGCTTCGTGGCTGAGCAGTTCTTC. This codes for CASSFVAEQFF.

This clonotype was observed at least ten times. The V gene is TRBV5-5, the J gene TRBJ1-2; TRBD1 might be the D (5 bases). Germline lookup yields CDR1 SGHKS and CDR2 YYEKEE (reference sequence). V gave up 4 bases and J gave up 7 bases, with 8 bases separating them. The CDR3 contains 11 residues. CDR3 DNA sequence: TGTGCCAGCAGCCCGGACATTGGCTACACCTTC. It translates to CASSPDIGYTF.

The table lists this clonotype with many counts. The gene calls are TRBV5-1 and TRBJ1-5; 7 bases align to TRBD1. The CDR3 covers 15 residues. V trimming: 0 bases; J trimming: 4 bases; junction bases outside the gene matches: 4. Germline V lookup: CDR1 SGHRS, CDR2 YFSETQ. The chain's CDR3 is CASSLGDSANQPQHF. CDR3 coding DNA: TGCGCCAGCAGCTTGGGGGACAGCGCTAATCAGCCCCAGCATTTT.